The entry below describes one T cell receptor beta chain. Its specificity is unknown. Generated by immunoSEQ multiplex PCR, the TCRdb table keeps only in-frame clones and is missing some. The sample has roughly 70,000 clones; around 80% are singletons. The sample belongs to a study of OX40 agonist ivuxolimab in advanced cancers. Across the study: Hepatocellular carcinoma, melanoma, renal cell or head and neck cancer affected the dose-escalation patients.

V shed 5 bases and J 8 bases; nucleotides not matched to a gene: 7. Germline assignment: CDR1 SGHTA and CDR2 FQGNSA. The CDR3 runs 13 residues. The study, taken as a whole, reports: Both CD4+ and CD8+ T cell populations in blood had undergone clonal expansion by week 6 at 0.1 to 3.0 mg/kg. It was also the case that some nonresponders had low normalized T-cell clonal expansion.

The chain couples TRBV7-2 to TRBJ1-2, with 8 nucleotides matching TRBD1. This clonotype was sampled from an adult with an advanced solid tumor such as melanoma, head and neck, liver or kidney cancer. The material sequenced was CD4+ or CD8+ T cells sorted from blood, taken in a trial of the OX40 agonist ivuxolimab. CDR3 sequence: CASSLQGDLGYTF. The CDR3, as DNA: TGTGCCAGCAGCCTACAGGGGGATCTCGGCTACACCTTC.